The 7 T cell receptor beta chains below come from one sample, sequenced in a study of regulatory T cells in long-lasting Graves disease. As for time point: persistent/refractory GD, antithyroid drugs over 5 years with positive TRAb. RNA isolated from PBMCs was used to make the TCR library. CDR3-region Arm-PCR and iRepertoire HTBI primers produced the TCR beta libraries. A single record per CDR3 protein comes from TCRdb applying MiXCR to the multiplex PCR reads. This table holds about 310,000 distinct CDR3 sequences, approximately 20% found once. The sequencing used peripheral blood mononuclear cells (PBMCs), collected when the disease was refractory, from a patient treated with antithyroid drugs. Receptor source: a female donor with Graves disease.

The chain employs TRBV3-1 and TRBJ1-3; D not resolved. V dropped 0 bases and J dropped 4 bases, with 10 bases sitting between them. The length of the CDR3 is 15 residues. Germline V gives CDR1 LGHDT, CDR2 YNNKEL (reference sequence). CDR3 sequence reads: CASSQEGKGGNTIYF. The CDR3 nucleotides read TGTGCCAGCAGCCAAGAGGGCAAGGGCGGAAACACCATATATTTT.

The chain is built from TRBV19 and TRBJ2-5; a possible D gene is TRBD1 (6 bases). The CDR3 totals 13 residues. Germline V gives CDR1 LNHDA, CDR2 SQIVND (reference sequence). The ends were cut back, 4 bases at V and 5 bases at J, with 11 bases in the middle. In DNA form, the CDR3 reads TGTGCCAGTAGTAACTGGGGGCGGGAGACCCAGTACTTC. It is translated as CASSNWGRETQYF.

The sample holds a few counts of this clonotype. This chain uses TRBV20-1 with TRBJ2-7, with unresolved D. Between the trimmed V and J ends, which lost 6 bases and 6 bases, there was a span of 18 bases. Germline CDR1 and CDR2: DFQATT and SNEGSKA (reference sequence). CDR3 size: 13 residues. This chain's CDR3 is CSAPNPDRFEQYF. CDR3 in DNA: TGCAGTGCCCCTAACCCAGACCGGTTCGAGCAGTACTTC.

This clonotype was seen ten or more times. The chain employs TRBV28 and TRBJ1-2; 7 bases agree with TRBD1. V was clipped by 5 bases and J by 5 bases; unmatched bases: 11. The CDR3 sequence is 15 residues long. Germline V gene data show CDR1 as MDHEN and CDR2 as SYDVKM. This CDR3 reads CASSDLGTASYGYTF. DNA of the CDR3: TGTGCCAGCAGTGACCTAGGGACAGCCTCTTATGGCTACACCTTC.

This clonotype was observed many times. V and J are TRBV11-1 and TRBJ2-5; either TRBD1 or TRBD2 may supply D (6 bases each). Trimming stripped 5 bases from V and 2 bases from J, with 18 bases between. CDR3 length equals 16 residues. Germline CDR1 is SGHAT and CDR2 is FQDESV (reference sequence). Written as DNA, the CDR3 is TGTGCCAGCAGCCCGTACAGGGAGGTGGGGCAAGAGACCCAGTACTTC. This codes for CASSPYREVGQETQYF. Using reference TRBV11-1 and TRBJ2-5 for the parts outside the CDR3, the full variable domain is EAEVAQSPRYKITEKSQAVAFWCDPISGHATLYWYRQILGQGPELLVQFQDESVVDDSQLPKDRFSAERLKGVDSTLKIQPAELGDSAMYLCASSPYREVGQETQYFGPGTRLLVL.

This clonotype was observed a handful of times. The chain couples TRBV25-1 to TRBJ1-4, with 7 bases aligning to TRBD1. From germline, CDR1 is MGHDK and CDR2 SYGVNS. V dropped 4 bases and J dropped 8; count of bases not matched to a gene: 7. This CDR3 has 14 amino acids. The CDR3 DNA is TGTGCCAGCAGTGTTCAGGGGGTGGAGGAAAAACTGTTTTTT. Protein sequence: CASSVQGVEEKLFF.

CDR3 nucleotides: TGCAGTGCCAGGGAGGGAGGATTCCTCGAGTACGAGCAGTACTTC. This encodes CSAREGGFLEYEQYF. V and J are TRBV20-1 and TRBJ2-7; TRBD2 agrees at 7 bases. Looked up from germline, CDR1 is DFQATT and CDR2 is SNEGSKA (reference sequence). J was trimmed by 4 bases and V by 6 bases; bases with no gene match: 15. This CDR3 spans 15 amino acids.